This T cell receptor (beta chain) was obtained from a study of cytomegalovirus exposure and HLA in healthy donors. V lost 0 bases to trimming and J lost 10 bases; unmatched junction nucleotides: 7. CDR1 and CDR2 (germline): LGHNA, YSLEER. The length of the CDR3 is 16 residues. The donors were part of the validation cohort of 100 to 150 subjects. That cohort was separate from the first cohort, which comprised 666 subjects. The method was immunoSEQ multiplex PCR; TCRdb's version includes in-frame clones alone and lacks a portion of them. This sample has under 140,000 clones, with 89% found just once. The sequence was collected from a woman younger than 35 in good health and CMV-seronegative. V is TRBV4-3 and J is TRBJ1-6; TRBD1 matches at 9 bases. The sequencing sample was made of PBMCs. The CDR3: CASSQDKGQGMSPLHF. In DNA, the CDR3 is TGCGCCAGCAGCCAAGATAAGGGACAGGGAATGTCACCCCTCCACTTT.